The T cell receptor delta chain under discussion was sequenced for a study of Vδ1+ human thymocytes. Study results and limitations: Thymic TRG and TRD repertoires appeared highly polyclonal, with Gaussian CDR3 length distributions.

V gave up 0 bases and J gave up 0 bases; unmatched junction bases: 18. The V gene's germline CDR1 is TSWWSYY and CDR2 QGS. The CDR3 has 23 amino acids. A note on this clone: Its antigen is as yet unknown. The sample carries other DNA sequences with the same CDR3.

Sequences come from RNA converted to cDNA by reverse transcription. CDR3 amplicons came from multiplex PCR with pooled V-gene forward and constant-region reverse primers. TCRdb reanalysed the multiplex PCR reads via CATT. The sample carries 20,000 to 25,000 delta-chain clones, roughly 8% recorded once. The chain combines TRDV1 with TRDJ2; 11 bases agree with TRDD3. Source material: Vdelta1+ gamma-delta thymocytes from the thymus. Subset specified: FACS-sorted CD3+ TCRalphabeta- TCRVdelta1+ TCRVdelta2- thymocytes. The clonotype was recovered from a child younger than two who had congenital heart surgery. The CDR3 loop reads CALGELLAPRYGGYGALTAQLFF. Written as DNA, the CDR3 is TGTGCTCTTGGGGAACTATTGGCTCCGAGATATGGGGGATACGGTGCTTTGACAGCACAACTCTTCTTT.